One and the same sample provided the 5 T cell receptor beta chains below, sequenced in a study of cytomegalovirus exposure and HLA in healthy donors (dated by TCRdb to between 2016 and 2019). Receptors were amplified or captured by the immunoSEQ multiplex PCR assay. In TCRdb, the immuneACCESS table is reduced to in-frame sequences with V and J assigned. These tables do not hold every clone; where another copy was compared, an unresolved V gene accounts for under half, and the others remain unexplained. The sample table holds about 78,000 clones, of which 90% to 97% were seen once. The ten largest account for over 1.5% of the sample. Source material: PBMCs. The source is a man between 18 and 29 years old in good health and CMV-seropositive.

The chain links TRBV30 to TRBJ2-1; D possibly corresponds to TRBD2 (6 bases). V lost 2 bases to trimming and J lost 9 bases, with 14 bases between them. The germline CDR1 and CDR2 sequences are GTSNPN and SVGIG (reference sequence). CDR3 size: 13 residues. This chain's CDR3 is CAWSMRGDGEQFF. CDR3 DNA sequence: TGTGCCTGGAGTATGCGGGGAGACGGTGAGCAGTTCTTC.

V and J are TRBV6-1 and TRBJ2-7, with D possibly matching TRBD2 (6 bases). Germline lookup yields CDR1 MNHNS and CDR2 SASEGT. The length of the CDR3 is 15 residues. The V and J ends lost 6 bases and 2 bases respectively, with 17 bases between them. CDR3 in DNA: TGTGCCAGCAGGGGGGGTAGCCGACTAACCTACGAGCAGTACTTC. This codes for CASRGGSRLTYEQYF.

The chain links TRBV19 to TRBJ2-5; 11 nucleotides line up with TRBD2. The CDR3 sequence is 15 residues long. Germline V gene sequence: CDR1 LNHDA, CDR2 SQIVND (reference sequence). V shed 6 bases, J shed 1 base, and the junction held 4 bases outside the gene matches. The CDR3 DNA sequence: TGTGCCAGTAGACCCGGGACTAGCGGCCAAGAGACCCAGTACTTC. Protein product: CASRPGTSGQETQYF.

The chain employs TRBV29-1 and TRBJ2-7; 10 bases fit TRBD2. Germline assignment: CDR1 SQVTM and CDR2 ANQGSEA. The ends lost 6 bases at V and 5 bases at J; junction bases unmatched: 13. This CDR3 has 15 amino acids. The CDR3, as DNA: TGCAGCGTGATAGCGGGAGGAGGTGGTCCCGACGAGCAGTACTTC. Residues: CSVIAGGGGPDEQYF.

This sequence joins TRBV6-6 and TRBJ2-3; 7 bases are a match to TRBD2. V lost 5 bases, J lost 0 bases, and 5 bases stayed unmatched. The CDR3 is 15 amino acids. Germline CDR1 reads MNHNY; CDR2 reads SVGAGI (reference sequence). CDR3 in amino acids: CASSVLAASTDTQYF. The CDR3 nucleotides read TGTGCCAGCAGTGTTCTAGCGGCTAGCACAGATACGCAGTATTTT.